This T cell receptor (beta chain) is drawn from a study of early T cells in non-severe SARS-CoV-2 infection. Study as a whole: Bulk RNA taken from unsorted whole blood was sequenced, leaving chains unpaired.

Germline V gene data show CDR1 as MNHNY and CDR2 as SVGAGI (reference sequence). The CDR3 length is 13 residues. J gave up 0 bases and V 6 bases, and 2 bases lay outside the gene matches. This clonotype was counted ten times or more. MiXCR, applied by TCRdb to the 5' RACE reads, yields one record per CDR3 protein. Of approximately 90,000 distinct CDR3 sequences in the sample, roughly 15% are singletons; the top ten hold 5.1%. The material was whole blood, obtained at baseline. The receptor was isolated from an adult who was a healthcare worker with PCR-confirmed SARS-CoV-2 infection or an uninfected control (not recorded which). J is TRBJ2-7 and V is TRBV6-6, with TRBD2 matching over 7 bases. The CDR3 sequence is CASSPGGSYEQYF. The CDR3 DNA follows: TGTGCCAGCAGCCCGGGGGGCTCCTACGAGCAGTACTTC.